This TCR beta chain was found in a study of T cell repertoires in ileal Crohn's disease. Looking at the study overall: Postoperative therapy was given to about half: more than 10 thiopurines, around 18 anti-TNF agents. Study observations and caveats: Compared with CD4 T cells, sorted CD8 cells carried more expanded clones.

Surgical specimens yielded lamina propria lymphocytes, which were density-gradient separated and then sorted. Adults with ileal or ileocolonic Crohn's disease and an indication for resection were eligible. The repertoire was sequenced with immunoSEQ multiplex PCR; TCRdb's copy has only in-frame clones and lacks some. The sample shows about 320 clones, 83% of them seen only once. V was clipped by 1 base and J by 7 bases, with 15 bases between them. The CDR3 length is 14 residues. CDR1 and CDR2 from the germline V gene are SGHNT and YYREEE (reference sequence). This clone came up a few times. Its cognate antigen is unknown.

The receptor was isolated from an adult with Crohn's disease. The sequencing input was CD8+ T cells sorted from the ileum. The J gene is TRBJ2-7, the V gene TRBV5-4; D not resolved. The CDR3 sequence is CASSLTPGALEQYF. Written as DNA, the CDR3 is TGTGCCAGCAGCTTGACCCCAGGAGCTTTAGAGCAGTACTTC.